Included here is one TCR beta chain sequence, with context. Its antigen remains undetermined. No base-level quality is on record; no much larger clone is a single base apart. The source of the sample is a study of a mutant IDH1 vaccine in newly diagnosed glioma (dated by TCRdb to about 2021). Describing the broader study: Of the roughly 34 treated patients, roughly 60% were male and approximately 38% were female, and the mean age was approximately 40 years. Prior to enrollment, standard therapy consisting of radiotherapy alone, temozolomide alone, or radiochemotherapy with temozolomide had been administered to patients, with the combination being received by most patients. Peripheral blood was drawn at six visits: V03 (baseline), V05, V07, V10, V12 and V13. For exploratory analyses, fewer than 30 treated patients had longitudinal TCRB deep sequencing done wherever samples were available. Overall study results and their limits: Pseudoprogression appeared unrelated to alterations in the top peripheral T cell clonotypes detected by TCRB sequencing. PBMC samples for TCRB deep sequencing were selected based on availability. The authors noted that analyses of patient blood samples could not be reproduced because of sample limitations. Across multiple MHC alleles, vaccine-induced immune responses were seen in nearly 95% of patients.

Library method: the immunoSEQ multiplex PCR assay. The hsTCRB Kit was used according to the manufacturer's protocol to amplify rearranged TCR beta chain sequences. An Illumina MiSeq was used to sequence the TCRB libraries. The original methods were these. Demultiplexing, trimming and gene mapping were performed with the kit vendor's proprietary platform. The immuneACCESS repertoire file appears here via TCRdb, limited to in-frame rearrangements. These files lack a portion of the clones; in checked studies, under half of the deficit traces to unresolved V genes, and the cause of the others is not known. Clone size and the V and J calls come from that table; the DNA yielded D and trimming. This sample lists 45,000 to 60,000 clones; about 80% were detected once. Clones ranked in the top ten supply about 2% of the sample. Including cysteine and phenylalanine, the CDR3 has 15 amino acids. Just CDR3 DNA is preserved here, 45 bases in frame from base 1. Based on the germline V gene, the CDR1 and CDR2 sequences are SGHRS and YFSETQ. V was cut back by 0 bases and J by 5 bases, leaving a gap of 12 bases between them.

This sample's time point label indicates: baseline, week 1 (first vaccination visit). What the treatment or condition label conveys for this sample: pre-vaccination baseline after standard-of-care therapy. All donors had newly diagnosed IDH1-mutant astrocytomas of WHO grade 3 or 4 that showed loss of nuclear ATRX. The samples were drawn from NOA16, a multicentre, single-arm, open-label phase I trial in Germany that tested a mutant IDH1 peptide vaccine in humans for the first time. Visit V03 blood draws served as the baseline sample for immunogenicity testing. Genomic DNA for TCRB sequencing was extracted from EDTA blood using the DNeasy Blood and Tissue Kit.

This specimen consisted of PBMCs, obtained from a glioma patient treated with radiotherapy, temozolomide or both. Recombination linked TRBV5-1 to TRBJ1-5; no D gene is confidently identified. This receptor was obtained from a woman in her forties with glioma. The CDR3 here reads CASSLVPGKDQPQHF. The DNA sequence follows: TGCGCCAGCAGCTTGGTTCCGGGGAAGGATCAGCCCCAGCATTTT.